The text below deals with one TCR beta chain. This sample is drawn from a study of T cell changes during pregnancy in multiple sclerosis. Trimming took 2 bases from V and 1 from J; bases not matched to a gene: 10. The CDR3 extends over 18 amino acids. Some clones are missing from TCRdb's copy, which holds only in-frame ones; the method was immunoSEQ multiplex PCR. The table has under 50,000 clones, around 93% seen once; the top ten hold less than 6.5%. The chain employs TRBV5-3 and TRBJ2-2, with 8 bases fitting TRBD2. TRBV5-3 is classed as an ORF, of uncertain function. The sequence was collected from a female donor with multiple sclerosis, enrolled in a pregnancy study. This sample comprised CD8+ T cells from peripheral blood mononuclear cells, obtained in the first trimester of pregnancy. The CDR3 nucleotides read TGTGCCAGAAGCTTCGCCAGCGGGAGCCGCCTGAACACCGGGGAGCTGTTTTTT. It translates to CARSFASGSRLNTGELFF.